Listed below are T cell receptor beta chains from one sample, sequenced in a study of blood T cell repertoires in COVID-19. TCRdb keeps only in-frame clones here, not all; method: immunoSEQ multiplex PCR. The repertoire consists of tens of thousands of clones, with more than 75% occurring once and the leading ten covering around 6.6%. Sequencing was done on a sample of peripheral blood. These TCRs come from a man aged 60 to 69 with acute or convalescent COVID-19. CDR3s include the opening cysteine and the closing phenylalanine or tryptophan. D genes are given only for firm matches. Some rows have no size entry. The others give once, few or many, or a class for an expanded clone.

TRBV11-3,-,-,TRBJ2-1,TGTGCCAGCAGCGCTAAAGGGGGGGGCTCTCCTGCTCATGAGCAGTTCTTC,CASSAKGGGSPAHEQFF
TRBV15,-,-,TRBJ1-4,TGTGCCACCAGCAGAGATGGGGGGGAAAAACTGTTTTTT,CATSRDGGEKLFF
TRBV28,-,-,TRBJ1-1,TGTGCCAGCAGTTCCCCGGCGGGGCGTGACACTGAAGCTTTCTTT,CASSSPAGRDTEAFF
TRBV30,-,TRBD1,TRBJ1-6,TGTGCCTGGGGGGGACAGACGAATTCACCCCTCCACTTT,CAWGGQTNSPLHF
TRBV14,once,TRBD2,TRBJ2-3,TGTGCCAGCAGCCACCGGCGGGGGGAGACAGATACGCAGTATTTT,CASSHRRGETDTQYF
TRBV12-3/TRBV12-4,-,-,TRBJ1-1,TGTGCCAGCAGTTTAGGCGCCACTGAAGCTTTCTTT,CASSLGATEAFF
TRBV5-1,-,TRBD2,TRBJ2-7,TGCGCCAGCAGCTTGGCCGGGGGGAGTGGCTCCTACGAGCAGTACTTC,CASSLAGGSGSYEQYF
TRBV21-1,-,-,TRBJ2-7,TGTGCCAGCAGCAGACCCTGGGCAGTGTACTACGAGCAGTACTTC,CASSRPWAVYYEQYF
TRBV3-1/TRBV3-2,-,TRBD2,TRBJ2-4,TGTGCCAGCAGCCAAGTCGCGGGGGGCAAAAACATTCAGTACTTC,CASSQVAGGKNIQYF
TRBV4-3,-,-,TRBJ2-4,TGCGCCAGCAGCCAATCCAAAACCGGGACTCTCAGCATTCAGTACTTC,CASSQSKTGTLSIQYF
TRBV14,once,-,TRBJ2-7,TGTGCCAGCAGCCCCTCCCCCGGACTTACCTACGAGCAGTACTTC,CASSPSPGLTYEQYF
TRBV6-2/TRBV6-3,-,TRBD2,TRBJ2-1,TGTGCCAGCAGTATCGGGACTAGAGTTCAGAATGAGCAGTTCTTC,CASSIGTRVQNEQFF
TRBV6-5,-,-,TRBJ1-2,TGTGCCAGCAGTAGAGGACAGCTCTATGGCTACACCTTC,CASSRGQLYGYTF
TRBV5-1,-,-,TRBJ1-2,TGCGCCAGCAGCCACGCCCCAGGGGACGATGGCTACACCTTC,CASSHAPGDDGYTF
TRBV19,-,-,TRBJ1-2,TGTGCCAGTAGTTGGACAGACTATGGCTACACCTTC,CASSWTDYGYTF
TRBV18,-,TRBD2,TRBJ2-5,TGTGCCAGCTCACCAAGTTCAAGCGGGGCCCAAGAGACCCAGTACTTC,CASSPSSSGAQETQYF
TRBV7-8,-,TRBD1,TRBJ1-6,TGTGCCAGCAGCTTAGAGACAGGGAAGTATTCACCCCTCCACTTT,CASSLETGKYSPLHF
TRBV24-1,-,TRBD1,TRBJ2-3,TGTGCCACCAGCAACCGGGACAGGGGGACAGATACGCAGTATTTT,CATSNRDRGTDTQYF
TRBV19,-,TRBD1,TRBJ1-2,TGTGCCAGTAGTATTTTTGCACAGGGGGGCGGCTACACCTTC,CASSIFAQGGGYTF
TRBV2,-,TRBD1,TRBJ1-3,TGTGCCAGCAGGGAGACAGGGGGCGGTGGAAACACCATATATTTT,CASRETGGGGNTIYF
TRBV20-1,-,-,TRBJ1-4,TGCAGTGCTAGTTATCGGCAGGGGGAAAAACTGTTTTTT,CSASYRQGEKLFF
TRBV2,-,-,TRBJ2-7,TGTGCCAGCAGCCGGGACGGCGGGGTTTACGAGCAGTACTTC,CASSRDGGVYEQYF
TRBV28,-,-,TRBJ2-5,TGTGCCAGCAGTCCCATACCGAGAACCTCCTTACAAGAGACCCAGTACTTC,CASSPIPRTSLQETQYF
TRBV27,-,-,TRBJ2-7,TGTGCCAGCAGTTTATCCCGCAGCTACGAGCAGTACTTC,CASSLSRSYEQYF
TRBV11-3,few,-,TRBJ2-2,TGTGCCAGCAGCTTGGAGCGCGGCGGGGAGCTGTTTTTT,CASSLERGGELFF
TRBV20-1,-,TRBD1,TRBJ1-5,TGCAGTGCTAGTCGGGGACAGGGAAAAAATCAGCCCCAGCATTTT,CSASRGQGKNQPQHF
TRBV6-5,-,-,TRBJ1-5,TGTGCCAGCAGCAATAGCAATCAGCCCCAGCATTTT,CASSNSNQPQHF
TRBV3-1/TRBV3-2,-,TRBD1,TRBJ1-4,TGTGCCAGCAGCCAAGACCTCACAGGGGGCCGAAAACTGTTTTTT,CASSQDLTGGRKLFF
TRBV4-3,-,-,TRBJ2-1,TGCGCCAGCAGCCTCCGGGCCGGGACAAGGATGACCAATGAGCAGTTCTTC,CASSLRAGTRMTNEQFF
TRBV14,once,TRBD1,TRBJ1-2,TGTGCCAGCAGCCGGACCCTCGGGACAGGGGGGGGCTACACCTTC,CASSRTLGTGGGYTF
TRBV7-2,-,TRBD1,TRBJ1-5,TGTGCCAGCAGCCCAGGACAGGGAAGTGAACAGCCCCAGCATTTT,CASSPGQGSEQPQHF
TRBV6-6,-,-,TRBJ2-7,TGTGCCAGCAGTTTTGGCAGCTACGAGCAGTACTTC,CASSFGSYEQYF
TRBV4-3,once,-,TRBJ2-3,TGCGCCAGCAGCCTTCGGGTCTCCCAGGATACGCAGTATTTT,CASSLRVSQDTQYF
TRBV11-2,few,-,TRBJ2-7,TGTGCCAGCAGCTTGGATCAAGGGGACGAGCAGTACTTC,CASSLDQGDEQYF
TRBV5-1,-,-,TRBJ2-5,TGCGCCAGCAGCTGGGCGGCGTCAGGGGCCGGGGAGACCCAGTACTTC,CASSWAASGAGETQYF
TRBV6-6,-,TRBD2,TRBJ2-3,TGTGCCAGCAGAACTCTAGCGGGGTCCACAGATACGCAGTATTTT,CASRTLAGSTDTQYF
TRBV6-5,-,-,TRBJ1-3,TGTGCCAGCAGTTACTCCCAGGGCTCTGGAAACACCATATATTTT,CASSYSQGSGNTIYF
TRBV9,-,TRBD1,TRBJ1-2,TGTGCCAGCACCCCGGACAGGGGGGGTAGCTACACCTTC,CASTPDRGGSYTF
TRBV13,-,-,TRBJ2-7,TGTGCCAGCAGCTTAAACGGGGCAGGGGCTACCTACGAGCAGTACTTC,CASSLNGAGATYEQYF
TRBV15,-,-,TRBJ1-4,TGTGCCACCAGCAGCTACAGGGCAACTAATGAAAAACTGTTTTTT,CATSSYRATNEKLFF
TRBV19,-,-,TRBJ1-1,TGTGCCAGTATGTCTTTAGCCCATAAATCGAACACTGAAGCTTTCTTT,CASMSLAHKSNTEAFF
TRBV5-1,-,TRBD1,TRBJ1-2,TGCGCCAGCAGCCCCCCGGGACAGCACTATGGCTACACCTTC,CASSPPGQHYGYTF
TRBV10-3,-,-,TRBJ1-2,TGTGCCATCGCCTCGGGAAGAGGAGGCGGCTATGGCTACACCTTC,CAIASGRGGGYGYTF
TRBV27,-,-,TRBJ1-5,TGTGCCAGCAGTCCTCGGGCTAGCAATCGGCCCCAGCATTTT,CASSPRASNRPQHF
TRBV5-6,-,TRBD2,TRBJ2-5,TGTGCCAGCAGCTTGGTGCTAGCGGGAGCGTACCAAGAGACCCAGTACTTC,CASSLVLAGAYQETQYF
TRBV19,-,-,TRBJ1-1,TGTGCCAGTAGTCCGTGGGGGCCGAACACTGAAGCTTTCTTT,CASSPWGPNTEAFF
TRBV7-8,-,-,TRBJ1-1,TGTGCCAGCAGCCCCCGGACAAGGGCGAGGCGCACTGAAGCTTTCTTT,CASSPRTRARRTEAFF
TRBV27,-,-,TRBJ1-1,TGTGCCAGCAGTTTATCGAGTCTAGGGAACACTGAAGCTTTCTTT,CASSLSSLGNTEAFF
TRBV28,-,TRBD1,TRBJ1-3,TGTGCCAGCCTACCGGGACAGGCTTCTGGAAACACCATATATTTT,CASLPGQASGNTIYF
TRBV5-8,-,TRBD1,TRBJ1-1,TGTGCCAGCAGACCGGGACAGGGGCGGAGCACTGAAGCTTTCTTT,CASRPGQGRSTEAFF
TRBV7-6,-,TRBD2,TRBJ2-5,TGTGCCAGCACGGCTAGCGGGGGGCAAGAGACCCAGTACTTC,CASTASGGQETQYF
TRBV6-5,once,TRBD1,TRBJ1-2,TGTGCCAGCAGAAGAACAGGGGATTATGGCTACACCTTC,CASRRTGDYGYTF
TRBV2,few,-,TRBJ1-2,TGTGCCAGCAGTGAAAGCTGGGAGGGCAGGACGAATAACTATGGCTACACCTTC,CASSESWEGRTNNYGYTF
TRBV6-6,-,TRBD1,TRBJ1-5,TGTGCCAGCAGTTACTCGGACAGGGGTGGCAATCAGCCCCAGCATTTT,CASSYSDRGGNQPQHF
TRBV29-1,-,-,TRBJ1-3,TGCAGCGTTGCCTCAGAAGGGGCTCCTGTCTCTGGAAACACCATATATTTT,CSVASEGAPVSGNTIYF
TRBV5-8,-,TRBD1,TRBJ1-1,TGTGCCAGCAGGGACAGGGTTATAGGCACTGAAGCTTTCTTT,CASRDRVIGTEAFF